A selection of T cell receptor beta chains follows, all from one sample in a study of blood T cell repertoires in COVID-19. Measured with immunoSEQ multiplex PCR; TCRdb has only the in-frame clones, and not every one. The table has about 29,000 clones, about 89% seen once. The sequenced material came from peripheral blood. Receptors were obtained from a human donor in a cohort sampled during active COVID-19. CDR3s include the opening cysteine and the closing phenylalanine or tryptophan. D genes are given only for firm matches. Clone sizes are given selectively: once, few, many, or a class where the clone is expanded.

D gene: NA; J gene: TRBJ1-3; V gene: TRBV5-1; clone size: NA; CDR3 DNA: TGCGCCAGCAGCTTGGGTCAACAGGGATCGGGAAACACCATATATTTT; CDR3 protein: CASSLGQQGSGNTIYF
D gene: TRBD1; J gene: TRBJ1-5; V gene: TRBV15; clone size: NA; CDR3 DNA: TGTGCCACCAGCTGGGACAGGGTAAACCAGCCCCAGCATTTT; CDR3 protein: CATSWDRVNQPQHF
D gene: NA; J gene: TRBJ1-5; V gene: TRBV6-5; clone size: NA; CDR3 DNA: TGTGCCAGCGGGGAGCATCAGCCCCAGCATTTT; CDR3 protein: CASGEHQPQHF
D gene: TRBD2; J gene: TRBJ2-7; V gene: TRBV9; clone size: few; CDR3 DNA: TGTGCCAGCAGCCCCCAGGCGGCGGGGGGTTCCTCCTACGAGCAGTACTTC; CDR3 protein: CASSPQAAGGSSYEQYF
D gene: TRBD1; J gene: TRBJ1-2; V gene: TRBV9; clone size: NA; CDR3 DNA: TGTGCCAGCAGCCTAGGGACCGGACAGGACTCCTATGGCTACACCTTC; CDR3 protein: CASSLGTGQDSYGYTF
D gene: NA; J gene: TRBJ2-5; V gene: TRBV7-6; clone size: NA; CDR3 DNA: TGTGCCAGCAGCATCAAAGAGACCCAGTACTTC; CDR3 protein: CASSIKETQYF
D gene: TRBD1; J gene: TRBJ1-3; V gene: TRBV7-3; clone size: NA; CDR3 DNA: TGTGCCAGCAGCTTAACGGGAGACAGGGCTGGTGGAAACACCATATATTTT; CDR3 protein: CASSLTGDRAGGNTIYF
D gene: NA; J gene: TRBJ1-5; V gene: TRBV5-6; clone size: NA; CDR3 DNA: TGTGCCAGCAGCTTGGTCCCAGGTCGGAACAATCAGCCCCAGCATTTT; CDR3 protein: CASSLVPGRNNQPQHF
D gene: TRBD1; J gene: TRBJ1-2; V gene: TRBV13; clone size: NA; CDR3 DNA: TGTGCCAGCAGCTTAGACACAGGGGGATACTATGGCTACACCTTC; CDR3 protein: CASSLDTGGYYGYTF
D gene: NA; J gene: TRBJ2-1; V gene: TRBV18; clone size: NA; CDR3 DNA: TGTGCCAGCTCACCACTCGGCGTTTCGGGAAACAATGAGCAGTTCTTC; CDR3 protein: CASSPLGVSGNNEQFF